This TCR beta chain comes out of a study of Ad26.COV2.S vaccination and SARS-CoV-2 variants. Study background: The vaccine Ad26.COV2.S was put into the muscle once, or twice with 56 days between.

Libraries were prepared by immunoSEQ multiplex PCR; TCRdb keeps only in-frame clonotypes and omits some of them. The profile shows about 370,000 clones, about 89% of them singletons. Treatment: 15 to 20 received Ad26.COV2.S at low or high dose, single or two shots; several received placebo; per-sample allocation not given. All samples were drawn on day 63, counting from the first vaccine or placebo injection. The source material was peripheral blood, sampled in a trial of Ad26.COV2.S vaccine versus placebo. The TCR originated in a person aged 18-65 years who received the Ad26.COV2.S COVID-19 vaccine or a placebo.

CDR3: CARRDSGTDTQYF. As DNA, the CDR3 is TGTGCCAGGAGGGACAGTGGCACAGATACGCAGTATTTT. V is TRBV2 and J is TRBJ2-3; 7 bases agree with TRBD1. Germline CDR1 and CDR2: SNHLY and FYNNEI. This CDR3 is 13 amino acids long. V gave up 9 bases and J gave up 1 base; unmatched junction bases: 4.